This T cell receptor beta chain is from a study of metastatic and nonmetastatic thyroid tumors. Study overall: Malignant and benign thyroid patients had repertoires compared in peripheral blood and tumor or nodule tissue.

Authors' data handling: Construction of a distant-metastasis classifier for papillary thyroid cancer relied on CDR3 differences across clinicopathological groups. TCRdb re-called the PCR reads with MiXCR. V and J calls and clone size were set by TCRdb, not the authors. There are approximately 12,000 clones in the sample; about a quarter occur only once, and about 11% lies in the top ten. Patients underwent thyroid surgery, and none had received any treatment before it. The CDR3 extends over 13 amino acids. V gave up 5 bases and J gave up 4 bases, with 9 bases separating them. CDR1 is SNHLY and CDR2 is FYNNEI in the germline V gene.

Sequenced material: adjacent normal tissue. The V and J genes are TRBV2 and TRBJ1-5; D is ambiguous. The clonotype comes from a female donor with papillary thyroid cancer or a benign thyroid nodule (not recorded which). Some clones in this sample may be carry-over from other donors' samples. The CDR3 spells CASSSRGNQPQHF. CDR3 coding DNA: TGTGCCAGCAGTTCACGGGGTAATCAGCCCCAGCATTTT.